This TCR beta chain was profiled in a study of beta chain features in type 1 diabetes. Turning to the study itself: The study found patients and healthy donors alike in age, gender and cell yields. The study's findings and limits: Individuals with type 1 diabetes displayed fewer insertions and more deletions at VDJ junctions. Any role of HLA type in TCRB rearrangement remained unresolved here. When Type 1 diabetes patients were examined, their TCRB CDR3s proved moderately but significantly shorter in all four CD4+ subsets.

In regard to this clone: The antigen is undetermined.

Germline V gene data show CDR1 as MDHEN and CDR2 as SYDVKM. Trimming at V came to 8 bases and at J to 2 bases, leaving 10 bases not matched to a gene. The CDR3 runs to 16 residues. TCRB transcripts that were expressed got sequenced, as all of the isolated RNA had been reverse transcribed. The method was immunoSEQ multiplex PCR; TCRdb's version includes in-frame clones alone and lacks a portion of them. The table has over 150,000 clones, under 13% seen once. What was sequenced was central memory CD4+ T cells from blood. The chain combines TRBV28 with TRBJ2-4, with TRBD1 matching 9 bases. This TCR was sampled from a young man with type 1 diabetes. The CDR3 spells CASAGDRAGSKNIQYF. CDR3 coding DNA: TGTGCCAGCGCAGGGGACAGGGCCGGCTCCAAAAACATTCAGTACTTC.